The following is a TCR beta chain sequence with its context. Antigen: not known. The junction had 9 bases not matched to a gene; V was cut back by 4 bases and J by 2 bases. The CDR3 sequence is 15 residues long. Primers included in the PCR were 60 Vbeta and 13 Jbeta primers. Only in-frame clones appear in the TCRdb table, and some are missing; sequencing was by immunoSEQ multiplex PCR. The sample lists about 120,000 clones, approximately 80% occurring once. These data belong to a study of cytomegalovirus exposure and HLA in healthy donors. General study results and limits: V- and J-gene trimming of TCR beta was linked (in a later analysis) to a missense DCLRE1C variant. A later analysis linked 15,000 to 20,000 TCR beta sequences to HLA alleles at 0.05 false discovery rate. In vitro assays verified that a few CMV-associated chains recognized CMV antigens specifically.

Material for sequencing was PBMCs. The chain links TRBV5-3 to TRBJ2-7; 7 nucleotides align to TRBD1. TRBV5-3 falls under the ORF class, with uncertain function. This clonotype originated in a man aged 50 or older in good health and CMV-seropositive. The CDR3 protein is CARSPSRDSPYEQYF. CDR3 sequence (DNA): TGTGCCAGAAGCCCCAGCCGGGACAGCCCCTACGAGCAGTACTTC.